The entry below describes one TCR beta chain. Its antigen is unknown. The data derive from a study of T cell repertoires in cytomegalovirus infection. The wider study: Public signatures in TCR beta pointed to CMV infection and matching HLA type. General study points: Cumulative frequency (of public TCR beta family members) identified carriers of CMV plus the relevant HLA. The ex vivo response was dominated by HLA-C-restricted CMV-specific TCR beta clonotypes.

TCRdb reprocessed the reads with MiXCR, giving one entry per CDR3 protein. The sample lists just over 300,000 distinct CDR3 sequences; roughly 15% were seen once. Germline lookup yields CDR1 MNHEY and CDR2 SMNVEV (reference sequence). V was trimmed by 8 bases and J by 2 bases, leaving 19 bases between them. The CDR3 totals 16 residues. The sequenced sample consisted of PBMCs. This TCR was sampled from a human donor in good health (CMV status not recorded). Some clones in this sample may be carry-over from other donors' samples. The J gene is TRBJ2-1, the V gene TRBV27; D possibly uses TRBD1 or TRBD2 (6 bases each). CDR3 in DNA: TGTGCCAGCCCCCAGCATCGGGGGCCCGCCTACAATGAGCAGTTCTTC. It translates to CASPQHRGPAYNEQFF.